The present T cell receptor (beta chain) was sequenced within a study of blood T cell repertoires in COVID-19. Across the whole study: PBMCs, B-cell-depleted T cells, or T cells were the source of the cDNA or gDNA that made up the material.

TCRdb's table, derived via immunoSEQ multiplex PCR, lists solely in-frame clones and lacks some. The data show 100,000 to 110,000 clones, roughly 92% seen once. This CDR3 is 18 amino acids long. Germline V gene lookup returns CDR1 SGHNT and CDR2 YENEEA. The V segment lost 5 bases and the J segment 3 bases; nucleotides outside the gene matches: 13. This receptor was identified in a man in his fifties with active COVID-19. The gene calls are TRBV11-3 and TRBJ2-3; the match to TRBD2 covers 11 bases. Material for sequencing was peripheral blood. The CDR3 DNA follows: TGTGCCAGCAGCGAGACCCAAACTAGCGGGAGTGGAACAGATACGCAGTATTTT. It is translated as CASSETQTSGSGTDTQYF.